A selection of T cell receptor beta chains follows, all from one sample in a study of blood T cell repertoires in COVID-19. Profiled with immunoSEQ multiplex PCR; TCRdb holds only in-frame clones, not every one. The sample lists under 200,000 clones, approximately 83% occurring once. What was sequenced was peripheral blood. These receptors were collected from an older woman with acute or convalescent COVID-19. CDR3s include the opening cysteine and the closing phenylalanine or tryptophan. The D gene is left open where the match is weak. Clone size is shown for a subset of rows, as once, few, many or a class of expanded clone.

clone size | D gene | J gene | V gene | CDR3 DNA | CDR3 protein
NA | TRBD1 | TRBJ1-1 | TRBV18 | TGTGCCAGCTCACCTACCGGGACAGGAGCCACTGAAGCTTTCTTT | CASSPTGTGATEAFF
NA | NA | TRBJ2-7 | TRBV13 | TGTGCCAGCAGCTTAGGGGTTAGCTACGAGCAGTACTTC | CASSLGVSYEQYF
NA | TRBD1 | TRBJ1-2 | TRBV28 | TGTGCCAGCAGTTTATGGGACAGGGTGGGCTATGGCTACACCTTC | CASSLWDRVGYGYTF
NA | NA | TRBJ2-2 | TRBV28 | TGTGCCAGCAGCCGGGACATAGGCACCGGGGAGCTGTTTTTT | CASSRDIGTGELFF
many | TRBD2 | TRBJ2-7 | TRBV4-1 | TGCGCCAGCAGCCAGCTAGCGGGACCCTCCTACGAGCAGTACTTC | CASSQLAGPSYEQYF
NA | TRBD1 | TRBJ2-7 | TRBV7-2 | TGTGCCAGCAGCTCCGGGACAGCCCTAGGCGAGCAGTACTTC | CASSSGTALGEQYF
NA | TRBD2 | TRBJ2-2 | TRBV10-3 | TGTGCCATCAAGCCGGGAGGGAGCACCGGGGAGCTGTTTTTT | CAIKPGGSTGELFF
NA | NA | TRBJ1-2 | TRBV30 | TGTGCCTGGAGTCGGGACACCTATGGCTACACCTTC | CAWSRDTYGYTF
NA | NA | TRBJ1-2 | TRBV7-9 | TGTGCCAGCAGCCTAGGGGATACAGGGTTGAGGGGCTACACCTTC | CASSLGDTGLRGYTF
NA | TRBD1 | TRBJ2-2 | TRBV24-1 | TGTGCCACCAGCCTTACAGGGGCGTCGCGGACCGGGGAGCTGTTTTTT | CATSLTGASRTGELFF
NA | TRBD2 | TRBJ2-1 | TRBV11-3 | TGTGCCAGCAGCCCCGCCGGCGGGCTAGCGGGGGGGCGGTTGTTCTTC | CASSPAGGLAGGRLFF
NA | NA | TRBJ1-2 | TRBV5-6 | TGTGCCAGCAGCCCAGCCTTCGGGGGGTATGGCTACACCTTC | CASSPAFGGYGYTF
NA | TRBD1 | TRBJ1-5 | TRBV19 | TGTGCCAGTAGTACGACAGGGACGAGCAATCAGCCCCAGCATTTT | CASSTTGTSNQPQHF
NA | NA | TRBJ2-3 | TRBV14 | TGTGCCAGCAGCCCTCGGTTAGGGGGATTCACAGATACGCAGTATTTT | CASSPRLGGFTDTQYF
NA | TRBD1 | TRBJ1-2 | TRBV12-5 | TGTGCTAGTGGGTCAGGGGGCTGGTCTAACTATGGCTACACCTTC | CASGSGGWSNYGYTF
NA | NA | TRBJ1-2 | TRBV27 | TGTGCCAGCAGGGCACTCACAGGAAACGGCGTCTATGGCTACACCTTC | CASRALTGNGVYGYTF
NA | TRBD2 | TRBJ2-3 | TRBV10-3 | TGTGCCATCAAGACTAGCGGGGACCCCCGCACAGATACGCAGTATTTT | CAIKTSGDPRTDTQYF
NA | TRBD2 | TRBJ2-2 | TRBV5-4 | TGTGCCAGCAGCCGGGGGCGGGGGGCGAACACCGGGGAGCTGTTTTTT | CASSRGRGANTGELFF
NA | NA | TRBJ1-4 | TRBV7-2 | TGTGCCAGCAGCTCGGCAGGGGCCAACCTTGAAAAACTGTTTTTT | CASSSAGANLEKLFF
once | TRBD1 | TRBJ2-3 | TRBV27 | TGTGCCAGCAGCACTCGACAGGGGGCAGATACGCAGTATTTT | CASSTRQGADTQYF